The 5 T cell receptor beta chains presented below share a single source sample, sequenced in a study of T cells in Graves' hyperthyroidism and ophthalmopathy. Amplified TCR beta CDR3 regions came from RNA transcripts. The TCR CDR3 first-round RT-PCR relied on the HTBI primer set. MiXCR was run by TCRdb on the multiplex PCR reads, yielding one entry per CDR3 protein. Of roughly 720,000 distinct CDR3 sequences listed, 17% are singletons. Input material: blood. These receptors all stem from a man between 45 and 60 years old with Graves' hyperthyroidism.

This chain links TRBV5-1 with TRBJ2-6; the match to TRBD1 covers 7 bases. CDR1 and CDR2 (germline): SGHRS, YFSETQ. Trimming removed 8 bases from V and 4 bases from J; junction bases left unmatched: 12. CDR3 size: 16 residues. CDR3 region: CASGAGGSSGANVLTF. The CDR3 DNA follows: TGCGCCAGTGGGGCAGGGGGTTCCTCCGGGGCCAACGTCCTGACTTTC.

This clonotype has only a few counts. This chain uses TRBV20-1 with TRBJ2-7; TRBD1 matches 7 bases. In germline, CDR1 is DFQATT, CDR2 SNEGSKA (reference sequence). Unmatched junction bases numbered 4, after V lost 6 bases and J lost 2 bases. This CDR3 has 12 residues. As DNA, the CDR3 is TGCAGTGCACCAGACAGGGCCTACGAGCAGTACTTC. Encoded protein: CSAPDRAYEQYF.

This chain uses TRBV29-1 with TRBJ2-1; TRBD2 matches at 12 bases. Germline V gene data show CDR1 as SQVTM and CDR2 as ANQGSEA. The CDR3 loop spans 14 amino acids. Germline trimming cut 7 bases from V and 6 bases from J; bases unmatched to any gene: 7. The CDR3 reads CSAQRTSGVNEQFF. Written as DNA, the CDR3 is TGCAGCGCTCAAAGGACTAGCGGGGTCAATGAGCAGTTCTTC.

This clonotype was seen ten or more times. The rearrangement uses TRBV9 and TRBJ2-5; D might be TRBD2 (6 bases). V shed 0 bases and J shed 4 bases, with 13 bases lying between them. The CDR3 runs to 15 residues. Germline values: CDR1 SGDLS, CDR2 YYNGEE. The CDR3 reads CASSVGDFGGETQYF. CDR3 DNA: TGTGCCAGCAGCGTAGGGGACTTCGGCGGAGAGACCCAGTACTTC.

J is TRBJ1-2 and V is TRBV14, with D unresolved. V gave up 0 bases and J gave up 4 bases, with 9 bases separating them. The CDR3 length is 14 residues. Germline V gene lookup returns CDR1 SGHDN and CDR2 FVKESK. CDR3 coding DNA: TGTGCCAGCAGCCAAGATCGCGGAGTCTATGGCTACACCTTC. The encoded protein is CASSQDRGVYGYTF.